These T cell receptor beta chains were read from a single sample in a study of control samples from healthy donors and cancer patients. The method was immunoSEQ multiplex PCR; TCRdb's version includes in-frame clones alone and lacks a portion of them. This table has about 140,000 clones, 90% to 95% appearing once. Sequenced sample: blood. These receptors all come from a middle-aged man in good health. Each CDR3 is given with its conserved first and last residue. The order of the fields is D gene, V gene, J gene, CDR3 DNA, CDR3 protein. A D gene is named only where the DNA matches it firmly.

D: TRBD1; V: TRBV5-1; J: TRBJ1-6; DNA: TGCGCCAGCAACCCGACAGGGACGGGGAATTCACCCCTCCACTTT; CDR3: CASNPTGTGNSPLHF
D: .; V: TRBV3-1/TRBV3-2; J: TRBJ1-2; DNA: TGTGCCAGCAGCCAAGGCTCGGCAGCCCAAGCTTATGGCTACACCTTC; CDR3: CASSQGSAAQAYGYTF
D: .; V: TRBV12-3/TRBV12-4; J: TRBJ1-1; DNA: TGTGCCAGCACCCGACGGGGTGACACTGAAGCTTTCTTT; CDR3: CASTRRGDTEAFF
D: .; V: TRBV6-5; J: TRBJ2-5; DNA: TGTGCCAGCACCCCACCCAACGATCTAACCCAGTACTTC; CDR3: CASTPPNDLTQYF
D: .; V: TRBV30; J: TRBJ1-5; DNA: TGTGCCTGGTCAGGGGATAGCAATCAGCCCCAGCATTTT; CDR3: CAWSGDSNQPQHF
D: .; V: TRBV24-1; J: TRBJ1-5; DNA: TGTGCCACCAGTGACCGAGGATTTACTCAGCCCCAGCATTTT; CDR3: CATSDRGFTQPQHF
D: TRBD1; V: TRBV7-9; J: TRBJ2-3; DNA: TGTGCCAGCAGCTTAGGGACAGGCTCTAGCACAGATACGCAGTATTTT; CDR3: CASSLGTGSSTDTQYF
D: .; V: TRBV15; J: TRBJ1-1; DNA: TGTGCCACCAGCCAACCAGTAACAGGGCCCACTGAAGCTTTCTTT; CDR3: CATSQPVTGPTEAFF
D: TRBD1; V: TRBV27; J: TRBJ2-7; DNA: TGTGCCAGCAGCGAGCAGGGGGCTTTCTACGAGCAGTACTTC; CDR3: CASSEQGAFYEQYF
D: .; V: TRBV3-1/TRBV3-2; J: TRBJ1-1; DNA: TGTGCCAGCAGCCAGGCGCCTGCCCGGTTCACTGAAGCTTTCTTT; CDR3: CASSQAPARFTEAFF
D: TRBD1; V: TRBV29-1; J: TRBJ1-5; DNA: TGCAGCGCTGGGACAGGGGTTGATCAGCCCCAGCATTTT; CDR3: CSAGTGVDQPQHF
D: .; V: TRBV18; J: TRBJ1-5; DNA: TGTGCCAGCTCACCATTTAGAACAGAGACTCAGCCCCAGCATTTT; CDR3: CASSPFRTETQPQHF
D: .; V: TRBV7-2; J: TRBJ1-6; DNA: TGTGCCAGCAGCTTCGGCCAGGGAAGTTTTAGTTCACCCCTCCACTTT; CDR3: CASSFGQGSFSSPLHF